A single sample gave rise to the 21 T cell receptor beta chains below, sequenced in a study of blood T cell repertoires in COVID-19. Measured with immunoSEQ multiplex PCR; TCRdb has only the in-frame clones, and not every one. The sample includes over 85,000 clones, around 85% seen only once; the top ten take approximately 3%. The sequencing input was peripheral blood. These receptor sequences come from a woman of 80 years or more with COVID-19, enrolled during active disease.

The CDR3 DNA sequence: TGTGCCAGCAGCGTAGCCCCACAGCCCTACGAGCAGTACTTC. This translates into CASSVAPQPYEQYF. The chain is built from TRBV9 and TRBJ2-7; D is undetermined. CDR3 length equals 14 residues. Trimming took 0 bases from V and 2 from J, leaving 9 bases between them. The V gene's germline CDR1 is SGDLS and CDR2 YYNGEE.

The chain couples TRBV6-1 to TRBJ1-1; tentatively, D is TRBD1 (5 bases). The germline V gene encodes CDR1 MNHNS and CDR2 SASEGT. Trimming took 1 base from V and 4 from J, leaving 16 bases between them. CDR3 length: 16 residues. The CDR3 DNA reads TGTGCCAGCAGTGAAGGGTTCCAGGGTTTCGGCACTGAAGCTTTCTTT. As protein: CASSEGFQGFGTEAFF.

In its sample, this clone was seen a few times. The chain carries TRBV10-3 and TRBJ1-1, with D possibly TRBD1 on 6 matching bases. The germline V gene has CDR1 ENHRY and CDR2 SYGVKD. The length of the CDR3 is 14 residues. V was clipped by 6 bases and J by 3 bases, with 14 bases between them. The CDR3 spells CAISMRQEDTEAFF. As DNA, the CDR3 is TGTGCCATCAGCATGAGACAGGAGGACACTGAAGCTTTCTTT.

This chain links TRBV9 with TRBJ2-3, with D maybe TRBD1 (5 bases). The V gene lost 0 bases and the J gene lost 2 bases, with 13 bases spanning the gap. The CDR3 contains 16 residues. Germline V CDR1 and CDR2: SGDLS, YYNGEE. CDR3: CASSVVGQTHTDTQYF. In DNA, the CDR3 is TGTGCCAGCAGCGTAGTCGGACAAACCCACACAGATACGCAGTATTTT.

This chain joins TRBV21-1 and TRBJ2-7; the listed D gene, TRBD2, was not tested against the DNA. TRBV21-1 is a pseudogene. This CDR3 contains 15 residues. CDR3 nucleotides: TGTGCCAGCAGCAAAGCGCTGGACTCCTCCTACGAGCAGTACTTC. Amino acid sequence: CASSKALDSSYEQYF.

This chain joins TRBV28 and TRBJ2-1; 13 bases map to TRBD2. Germline V gene data show CDR1 as MDHEN and CDR2 as SYDVKM. CDR3 length: 16 residues. V was clipped by 5 bases and J by 8 bases; unmatched bases: 9. The CDR3 reads CASSGPGTSGIYEQFF. CDR3 bases: TGTGCCAGCAGTGGACCCGGGACTAGCGGGATATATGAGCAGTTCTTC.

This chain links TRBV28 with TRBJ2-1; D might be TRBD2 (5 bases). V was shortened by 5 bases and J by 15 bases, with 20 bases between the two germline ends. This CDR3 has 13 amino acids. CDR1 and CDR2 (germline): MDHEN, SYDVKM. Here the CDR3 DNA reads TGTGCCAGCAGTCTCAACACCTCCCCAGGAGGGTTCTTC. It specifies CASSLNTSPGGFF.

The chain joins TRBV9 to TRBJ2-1; 7 nucleotides match TRBD2. The germline gives CDR1 SGDLS, CDR2 YYNGEE. The CDR3 extends over 16 amino acids. Trimming removed 0 bases from V and 1 base from J; junction bases left unmatched: 4. Here the CDR3 reads CASSVAGGQSYNEQFF. The CDR3 nucleotides are TGTGCCAGCAGCGTAGCGGGAGGCCAGTCCTACAATGAGCAGTTCTTC.

The chain employs TRBV5-1 and TRBJ2-1; TRBD1 aligns across 7 bases. The CDR3 is made up of 14 amino acids. Germline-derived CDR1 and CDR2 are SGHRS and YFSETQ. V lost 4 bases and J lost 3; bases outside the gene matches: 4. CDR3 sequence reads: CASSVTGFYNEQFF. The CDR3 nucleotides are TGCGCCAGCAGCGTGACAGGGTTCTACAATGAGCAGTTCTTC. Full variable domain (missing parts from reference TRBV5-1 and TRBJ2-1): KAGVTQTPRYLIKTRGQQVTLSCSPISGHRSVSWYQQTPGQGLQFLFEYFSETQRNKGNFPGRFSGRQFSNSRSEMNVSTLELGDSALYLCASSVTGFYNEQFFGPGTRLTVL.

This chain joins TRBV4-2 and TRBJ1-2; possible D gene TRBD1, 6 bases. The CDR3 covers 16 residues. Germline CDR1 is LGHNA and CDR2 is YNFKEQ. Trimming removed 0 bases from V and 4 bases from J, with 15 bases in between. The CDR3 DNA reads TGTGCCAGCAGCCAAGATCTGGGGGGGGCGGGCTATGGCTACACCTTC. It translates to CASSQDLGGAGYGYTF.

This sequence joins TRBV6-5 and TRBJ2-5; a possible D gene is TRBD2 (5 bases). Deletions cut 0 bases from V and 4 bases from J, with 12 bases between. The CDR3 consists of 15 residues. Germline CDR1 and CDR2: MNHEY and SVGAGI. CDR3 loop: CASSYSRERPETQYF. The CDR3 coding sequence is TGTGCCAGCAGTTACTCGAGGGAGCGGCCAGAGACCCAGTACTTC.

The chain couples TRBV2 to TRBJ1-2; D is possibly TRBD1 (6 bases). Germline V gene data show CDR1 as SNHLY and CDR2 as FYNNEI. V was clipped by 3 bases and J by 8 bases, with 10 bases between them. This CDR3 has 12 amino acids. DNA of the CDR3: TGTGCCAGCAGTGACAGGGGTGAGGGCTACACCTTC. Its translation is CASSDRGEGYTF.

The chain is built from TRBV10-3 and TRBJ1-6; D may be TRBD1 (5 bases). The CDR3 spans 12 residues. The germline CDR1 and CDR2 sequences are ENHRY and SYGVKD. With 11 bases removed from V and 7 bases from J, the gap between germline ends came to 12 bases. CDR3 protein: CASRQTNSPLHF. For the CDR3, the DNA is TGTGCCTCTCGACAGACAAATTCACCCCTCCACTTT.

The J gene is TRBJ2-7, the V gene TRBV5-4; D is possibly TRBD2 (6 bases). The V gene's germline CDR1 is SGHNT and CDR2 YYREEE (reference sequence). Between the trimmed V and J ends, which lost 4 bases and 2 bases, there was a span of 13 bases. This CDR3 is 14 amino acids long. The chain's CDR3 is CASSRDLKTYEQYF. In nucleotides, the CDR3 is TGTGCCAGCAGCCGGGACTTAAAAACCTACGAGCAGTACTTC. Together with reference TRBV5-4 and TRBJ2-7, the CDR3 gives the full variable domain: ETGVTQSPTHLIKTRGQQVTLRCSSQSGHNTVSWYQQALGQGPQFIFQYYREEENGRGNFPPRFSGLQFPNYSSELNVNALELDDSALYLCASSRDLKTYEQYFGPGTRLTVT.

The rearrangement uses TRBV18 and TRBJ2-3; TRBD2 aligns across 8 bases. The length of the CDR3 is 16 residues. CDR1 is KGHSH, CDR2 LQKENI, per germline. J lost 2 bases, V lost 6 bases, and 10 bases had no gene match. CDR3 residues: CASSPQIAGNTDTQYF. CDR3 nucleotides: TGTGCCAGCTCCCCTCAAATAGCGGGAAACACAGATACGCAGTATTTT. Using reference TRBV18 and TRBJ2-3 for the parts outside the CDR3, the full variable domain is NAGVMQNPRHLVRRRGQEARLRCSPMKGHSHVYWYRQLPEEGLKFMVYLQKENIIDESGMPKERFSAEFPKEGPSILRIQQVVRGDSAAYFCASSPQIAGNTDTQYFGPGTRLTVL.

This rearrangement joins TRBV5-3 to TRBJ2-3; 11 bases are a match to TRBD2. TRBV5-3 is an ORF, and what it does is uncertain. V was pared by 2 bases and J by 0 bases, with 5 bases of the junction left unmatched. The CDR3 is made up of 17 amino acids. The CDR3 protein is CARSFDLAGGSTDTQYF. The CDR3 bases are TGTGCCAGAAGCTTTGACCTAGCGGGGGGTAGCACAGATACGCAGTATTTT.

The chain uses TRBV12-3 or TRBV12-4 and TRBJ1-1; D not certain. The CDR3 has 13 residues. V was shortened by 5 bases and J by 5 bases, with 12 bases between the two germline ends. CDR3 nucleotide sequence: TGTGCCAGCAGTCTCTTGGAGTCGACTGAAGCTTTCTTT. Translated: CASSLLESTEAFF.

The chain couples TRBV6-1 to TRBJ1-5, with 9 bases that match TRBD1. The J segment lost 7 bases and the V segment lost 3 bases, leaving 7 bases of the junction unmatched. The CDR3 length is 15 residues. CDR1 is MNHNS and CDR2 is SASEGT in the germline V gene. The CDR3 DNA is TGTGCCAGCAGTGATCCGTGGACAGGGGACCAGCCCCAGCATTTT. Its translation: CASSDPWTGDQPQHF.

This clone was counted a single time. The J gene is TRBJ2-1, the V gene TRBV21-1; TRBD2, as called in the table, went unchecked against the DNA. TRBV21-1 is shown as a pseudogene. The CDR3 sequence is 16 residues long. The CDR3, as DNA: TGTGCCAGCAGCAATTTATCCGGGGATTCGTACAATGAGCAGTTCTTC. This codes for CASSNLSGDSYNEQFF.

The chain combines TRBV6-6 with TRBJ1-2; 9 positions agree with TRBD1. The CDR3 length is 15 residues. Germline values: CDR1 MNHNY, CDR2 SVGAGI (reference sequence). V shed 0 bases, J shed 8 bases, and the junction held 7 bases outside the gene matches. CDR3 protein: CASSYSMGQGQGYTF. The CDR3 region has the DNA TGTGCCAGCAGTTACTCGATGGGACAGGGTCAAGGCTACACCTTC.

The rearrangement uses TRBV18 and TRBJ2-3, with D possibly being TRBD1 (6 bases). Germline V gene lookup returns CDR1 KGHSH and CDR2 LQKENI. The CDR3 spans 15 residues. V lost 2 bases to trimming and J lost 3 bases, with 12 bases between them. This CDR3 is CASSPVTGLTDTQYF. Written as DNA, the CDR3 is TGTGCCAGCTCACCAGTAACAGGGCTGACAGATACGCAGTATTTT.